The clone carrying this T cell receptor (beta chain) has ten or more counts. Its antigen remains unidentified. The sample originates from a study of T-cell memory formation after mild COVID-19. Study-level findings and limits: Within pre-infection memory, some responding clones were found, suggesting cross-reactive memory joined. CD4+ clones that contracted lay mainly in CM and EM; CD8+ ones lay in EMRA.

With 3 bases clipped from V and 7 bases from J, the junction kept 3 bases outside the gene matches. Germline V gene sequence: CDR1 SQVTM, CDR2 ANQGSEA. This CDR3 contains 11 residues. Using its own MiXCR run on the 5' RACE reads, TCRdb lists one record per CDR3 protein. This sample has around 210,000 distinct CDR3 sequences, with over 9.5% found just once. The source is a man between 18 and 35 years old who had mild COVID-19 (a few samples of this study predate the infection). Cell type and time point are not known. The sample taken for sequencing was PBMCs or a T cell subset sorted from them (not recorded which). The genes are TRBV29-1 and TRBJ2-7; 7 bases fit TRBD2. CDR3 sequence (DNA): TGCAGCGTTGAGGACGGGGGGGAGCAGTACTTC. It translates to CSVEDGGEQYF.